This T cell receptor beta chain was sequenced during a study of shared clonotypes between healthy human individuals. Study-wide context: Samples came from a couple of female and a few male donors aged 18 to 49.

Donors comprised only Caucasian adults living in Nashville, Tennessee. Genomic DNA of unsorted samples came from tens of millions of PBMCs. The data were produced by immunoSEQ multiplex PCR, yet TCRdb's version contains in-frame clones alone and is incomplete. The sample shows roughly 510,000 clones, about 79% of them seen only once. Ten or more counts support this clone. CDR3 length: 15 residues. The germline V gene encodes CDR1 SGHDT and CDR2 YYEEEE. Trimming took off 0 bases at V and 5 bases at J, with 14 bases between the two ends. The receptor was isolated from a middle-aged woman in good health. Some clones in this sample may be carry-over from other donors' samples. Sequencing was carried out using PBMCs. This chain links TRBV5-6 with TRBJ1-2; possibly TRBD1 for D (5 bases). CDR3 amino acids: CASSLEGTVGYGYTF. In DNA, the CDR3 is TGTGCCAGCAGCTTGGAAGGGACTGTGGGATATGGCTACACCTTC.